This T cell receptor beta chain was recorded in a study of radiotherapy plus CTLA-4 blockade in lung cancer. Study outcomes and limitations: There was expansion of tumor-derived TCR clones in blood after radiotherapy plus ipilimumab.

Assay used: immunoSEQ multiplex PCR; TCRdb lists only in-frame clones, some missing. The table includes 30,000 to 35,000 clones, 65% to 75% detected once. This clone turned up a few times. What it binds is unknown. This clonotype was sampled from a human donor with non-small cell lung cancer who had stable disease on radiotherapy plus ipilimumab. The material sequenced was peripheral blood, taken from a patient treated with radiotherapy plus ipilimumab.

The DNA of the CDR3 is TGCGCCAGCAGTGAGTCGAAAGGGAACCGGCCCGAGCAGTACTTC. Amino acid sequence: CASSESKGNRPEQYF. This chain joins TRBV10-2 and TRBJ2-7; D not certain. The CDR3 spans 15 residues. Germline V gene data show CDR1 as WSHSY and CDR2 as SAAADI. The germline V and J ends were trimmed by 0 bases and 6 bases, with 15 bases remaining between them.